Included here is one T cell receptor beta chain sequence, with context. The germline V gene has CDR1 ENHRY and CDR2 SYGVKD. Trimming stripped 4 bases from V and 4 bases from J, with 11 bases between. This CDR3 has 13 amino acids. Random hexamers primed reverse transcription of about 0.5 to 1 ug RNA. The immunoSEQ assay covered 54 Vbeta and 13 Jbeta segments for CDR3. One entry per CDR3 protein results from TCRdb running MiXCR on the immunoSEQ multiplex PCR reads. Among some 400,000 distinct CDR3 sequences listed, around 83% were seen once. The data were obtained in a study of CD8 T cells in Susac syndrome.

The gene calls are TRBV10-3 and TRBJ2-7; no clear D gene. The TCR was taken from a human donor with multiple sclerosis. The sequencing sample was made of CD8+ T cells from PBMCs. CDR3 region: CAISVREPYEQYF. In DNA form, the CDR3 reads TGTGCCATCAGTGTAAGGGAACCGTACGAGCAGTACTTC.